The 17 T cell receptor beta chains given below trace back to one sample, sequenced in a study of human T cells and chemical hapten exposure. TCRdb itself ran the RACE reads through MiXCR, one entry per CDR3 protein. The sample contains roughly 100,000 distinct CDR3 sequences, roughly a tenth of which appear only once. The sample's time point: pre-sensitization, week 0. Treatment: therapeutic diphenylcyclopropenone sensitization with weekly scalp DPC. The sample in question was whole blood, obtained in connection with sensitization to the hapten diphenylcyclopropenone (DPC). These receptor sequences come from a woman in her sixties or seventies with alopecia areata. Some clones in this sample may be carry-over from other donors' samples.

In its sample, this clonotype was seen many times. The chain joins TRBV20-1 to TRBJ2-4; 13 bases map to TRBD2. The junction had 9 bases not matched to a gene; V was cut back by 4 bases and J by 6 bases. Germline lookup yields CDR1 DFQATT and CDR2 SNEGSKA (reference sequence). The CDR3 contains 16 residues. The CDR3 coding sequence is TGCAGTGCTACCGGGACTAGCGGGGCCCCCGGAAACATTCAGTACTTC. This encodes CSATGTSGAPGNIQYF.

The chain couples TRBV10-3 to TRBJ2-3; 8 bases align to TRBD2. Trimming took 3 bases from V and 2 from J; bases not matched to a gene: 7. The CDR3 spans 16 residues. In germline, CDR1 is ENHRY, CDR2 SYGVKD. The CDR3 coding sequence is TGTGCCATCAGTGACCGTATAGCGGGGAACACAGATACGCAGTATTTT. This codes for CAISDRIAGNTDTQYF.

The chain uses TRBV4-1 and TRBJ1-5; tentative D call: TRBD1 (5 bases). Germline lookup yields CDR1 MGHRA and CDR2 YSYEKL. This CDR3 has 19 residues. Trimming cost V 1 base and J 4 bases, with 23 bases left between them. CDR3 loop: CASSQGPPRGIGVNQPQHF. CDR3 bases: TGCGCCAGCAGCCAAGGCCCCCCAAGGGGCATTGGGGTGAATCAGCCCCAGCATTTT.

This clonotype was counted between two and nine times. One junction end does not reproduce the germline sequence, and a read error may be involved. The gene calls are TRBV18 and TRBJ1-1; possible D gene TRBD1, 5 bases. The CDR3 is 11 amino acids. Looked up from germline, CDR1 is KGHSH and CDR2 is LQKENI. In DNA, the CDR3 is TGTGCCAGCTCCAAGATTAAAGGGGCCGTCTTT. Protein product: CASSKIKGAVF.

This clonotype was seen a few times. At one end the junction does not follow the germline gene, possibly because of a read error. The chain couples TRBV4-2 to TRBJ1-1; 7 bases fit TRBD1. CDR1 is LGHNA and CDR2 is YNFKEQ in the germline V gene. The CDR3 spans 17 residues. The CDR3 here is CTSSQDQAGGTNTEAFF. In DNA form, the CDR3 reads TGTACCAGCAGCCAAGATCAGGCAGGGGGAACCAACACTGAAGCTTTCTTT.

This clonotype has a handful of counts. CDR3 protein: CSVEESQGLRELFF. CDR3 DNA sequence: TGCAGCGTTGAAGAGTCCCAGGGGCTCCGGGAGCTGTTTTTT. The genes are TRBV29-1 and TRBJ2-2, with D possibly matching TRBD1 (6 bases). V dropped 0 bases and J dropped 9 bases, with 14 bases sitting between them. The germline V gene encodes CDR1 SQVTM and CDR2 ANQGSEA. The CDR3 runs to 14 residues.

This clonotype came up many times. The chain uses TRBV10-3 and TRBJ1-6; D not resolved. CDR3 length: 16 amino acids. V lost 8 bases and J 0 bases, leaving 14 bases between the germline ends. Germline assignment: CDR1 ENHRY and CDR2 SYGVKD. The DNA for the CDR3 is TGTGCCATCGGTAGAGCATCCAACTCCTATAATTCACCCCTCCACTTT. As protein: CAIGRASNSYNSPLHF.

This clonotype was recorded at least ten times. The rearrangement links TRBV5-4 to TRBJ1-2; the D is unclear. Looked up from germline, CDR1 is SGHNT and CDR2 is YYREEE (reference sequence). This CDR3 has 16 residues. V was trimmed by 2 bases and J by 3 bases, leaving 17 bases between them. CDR3 sequence reads: CASSLIAGVGYYGYTF. Written as DNA, the CDR3 is TGTGCCAGCAGCTTAATAGCCGGGGTGGGATACTATGGCTACACCTTC. The whole variable domain, filled in from reference TRBV5-4 and TRBJ1-2, reads ETGVTQSPTHLIKTRGQQVTLRCSSQSGHNTVSWYQQALGQGPQFIFQYYREEENGRGNFPPRFSGLQFPNYSSELNVNALELDDSALYLCASSLIAGVGYYGYTFGSGTRLTVV.

This clonotype was detected many times. V usage is TRBV11-2 and J usage is TRBJ1-2, with D hard to call. This CDR3 spans 13 amino acids. V was pared by 1 base and J by 4 bases, with 7 bases between. The V gene's germline CDR1 is SGHAT and CDR2 FQNNGV. The CDR3 DNA is TGTGCCAGCAGCTTAGGGGCTGGCTATGGCTACACCTTC. Translating gives CASSLGAGYGYTF.

This clonotype appeared many times. V and J are TRBV7-2 and TRBJ2-4; 11 positions match TRBD2. After removal of 6 bases from V and 8 bases from J, the junction contained 6 bases not matched to a gene. Germline assignment: CDR1 SGHTA and CDR2 FQGNSA. This CDR3 is 14 amino acids long. CDR3 in amino acids: CASRLSGGADIQYF. The CDR3 bases are TGTGCCAGCAGACTTAGCGGGGGGGCGGACATTCAGTACTTC. Supplemented by reference TRBV7-2 and TRBJ2-4, the full variable domain reads GAGVSQSPSNKVTEKGKDVELRCDPISGHTALYWYRQSLGQGLEFLIYFQGNSAPDKSGLPSDRFSAERTGGSVSTLTIQRTQQEDSAVYLCASRLSGGADIQYFGAGTRLSVL.

This clonotype showed up many times. The chain joins TRBV14 to TRBJ1-1; 9 positions agree with TRBD1. This CDR3 is built from 13 residues. After removal of 4 bases from V and 7 bases from J, the junction contained 4 bases not matched to a gene. From germline, CDR1 is SGHDN and CDR2 FVKESK. The CDR3 reads CASSPLDRGEAFF. The CDR3 nucleotides read TGTGCCAGCAGCCCCCTGGACAGGGGTGAAGCTTTCTTT. The full variable domain, rest sourced from reference TRBV14 and TRBJ1-1, is EAGVTQFPSHSVIEKGQTVTLRCDPISGHDNLYWYRRVMGKEIKFLLHFVKESKQDESGMPNNRFLAERTGGTYSTLKVQPAELEDSGVYFCASSPLDRGEAFFGQGTRLTVV.

This clonotype occurred a few times. The gene calls are TRBV27 and TRBJ1-3, with 9 bases fitting TRBD1. Germline trimming cut 1 base from V and 0 bases from J; bases unmatched to any gene: 4. Germline assignment: CDR1 MNHEY and CDR2 SMNVEV (reference sequence). This CDR3 spans 17 amino acids. The CDR3 sequence is CASSLWGGQGSGNTIYF. The CDR3, as DNA: TGTGCCAGCAGTTTATGGGGGGGACAGGGCTCTGGAAACACCATATATTTT.

CDR3 region: CASILTGGGSTEAFF. The CDR3 DNA reads TGTGCCAGCATTCTTACAGGGGGCGGGAGCACTGAAGCTTTCTTT. The V and J genes are TRBV6-1 and TRBJ1-1; TRBD1 matches at 9 bases. The CDR3 length is 15 residues. J was trimmed by 4 bases and V by 7 bases; bases with no gene match: 10. Germline loops: CDR1 MNHNS, CDR2 SASEGT.

The genes are TRBV27 and TRBJ2-2; 9 positions match TRBD2. In germline, CDR1 is MNHEY, CDR2 SMNVEV (reference sequence). Unmatched junction bases numbered 4, after V lost 7 bases and J lost 1 base. The CDR3 runs 15 residues. The DNA for the CDR3 is TGTGCCAGCAATCCACTAGCGGGGAACACCGGGGAGCTGTTTTTT. Amino acids: CASNPLAGNTGELFF.

A few counts support this clonotype. This chain links TRBV20-1 with TRBJ1-5; the D is unclear. The CDR3 consists of 15 residues. V shed 2 bases and J shed 0 bases, with 11 bases lying between them. Germline V gene sequence: CDR1 DFQATT, CDR2 SNEGSKA (reference sequence). CDR3 residues: CSARQQSYSNQPQHF. Here the CDR3 DNA reads TGCAGTGCTAGACAACAGAGTTATAGCAATCAGCCCCAGCATTTT.

This clonotype was observed a few times. V and J are TRBV3-1 and TRBJ1-5; 9 bases are shared with TRBD1. The CDR3 runs 15 residues. Germline V gives CDR1 LGHDT, CDR2 YNNKEL (reference sequence). Trimming took 2 bases from V and 5 from J; bases not matched to a gene: 4. The CDR3 DNA follows: TGTGCCAGCAGCCAAATGGGGACAGGGCATCAGCCCCAGCATTTT. This encodes CASSQMGTGHQPQHF.

The rearrangement uses TRBV5-4 and TRBJ1-2; TRBD1 matches 7 bases. Unmatched junction bases numbered 4, after V lost 4 bases and J lost 4 bases. Germline V gene data show CDR1 as SGHNT and CDR2 as YYREEE (reference sequence). This CDR3 has 13 residues. CDR3 sequence reads: CASSRNRGYGYTF. CDR3 nucleotides: TGTGCCAGCAGCCGTAACAGGGGCTATGGCTACACCTTC.